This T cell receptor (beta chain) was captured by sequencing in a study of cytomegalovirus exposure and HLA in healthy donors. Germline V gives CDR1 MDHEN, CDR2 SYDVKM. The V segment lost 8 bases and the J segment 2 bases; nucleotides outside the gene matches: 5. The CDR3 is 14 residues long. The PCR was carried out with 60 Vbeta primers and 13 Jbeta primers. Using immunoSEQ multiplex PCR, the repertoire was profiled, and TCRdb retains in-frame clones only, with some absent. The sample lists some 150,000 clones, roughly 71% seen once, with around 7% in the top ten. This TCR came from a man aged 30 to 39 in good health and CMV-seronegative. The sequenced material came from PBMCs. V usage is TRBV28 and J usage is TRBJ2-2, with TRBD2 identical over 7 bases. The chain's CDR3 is CASRGGGNTGELFF. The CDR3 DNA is TGTGCCAGCCGCGGCGGGGGAAACACCGGGGAGCTGTTTTTT.